This T cell receptor (beta chain) was sequenced for a study of response to subunit inactivated influenza vaccine. This clonotype was picked up a small number of times. CDR1 and CDR2 (germline): SNHLY, FYNNEI. The CDR3 totals 12 residues. V was pared by 4 bases and J by 13 bases, with 14 bases between. TCRdb re-analysed the RT-PCR reads in MiXCR, keeping a single row per CDR3 protein. The repertoire has 450,000 to 600,000 distinct CDR3 sequences, approximately 15% of them found once; the top ten carry less than 4%. The rearrangement uses TRBV2 and TRBJ2-4, with D possibly being TRBD2 (5 bases). The sequence derives from a man between 50 and 75 years old who received an inactivated influenza vaccine. Material: CD4+ T cells sorted from PBMCs, obtained around 25 months after vaccination. CDR3 in DNA: TGTGCCAGCAGTGGGGAGTCGTTCATCCAGTACTTC. It specifies CASSGESFIQYF.